The 10 T cell receptor beta chains below all came from one sample that was sequenced in a study of T cell responses to AZD1222 COVID-19 vaccine. Generated by immunoSEQ multiplex PCR, the TCRdb table keeps only in-frame clones and is missing some. In the table there are nearly 90,000 clones, 89% of which are singletons. Source: peripheral blood, taken 28 days after the second AZD1222 dose. These receptors all stem from an adult who received the AZD1222 COVID-19 vaccine.

CDR3 amino acids: CASSQQGLSEAFF. CDR3 coding DNA: TGTGCCAGCAGCCAACAGGGGTTGTCTGAAGCTTTCTTT. The rearrangement uses TRBV11-2 and TRBJ1-1; TRBD1 aligns across 7 bases. This CDR3 spans 13 amino acids. CDR1 and CDR2 from the germline V gene are SGHAT and FQNNGV. The V and J ends lost 5 bases and 6 bases, in that order; junction bases with no gene match: 6.

V and J are TRBV30 and TRBJ1-4, with unresolved D. Trimming removed 2 bases from V and 4 bases from J, with 17 bases in between. The germline gives CDR1 GTSNPN, CDR2 SVGIG (reference sequence). The CDR3 length is 16 residues. CDR3 amino acids: CAWSTSSRRNNEKLFF. As DNA, the CDR3 is TGTGCCTGGAGTACCTCTTCCCGAAGAAATAATGAAAAACTGTTTTTT.

The CDR3: CASSLGPAGDEQFF. The DNA for the CDR3 is TGCGCCAGCAGCCTGGGACCAGCTGGGGATGAGCAGTTCTTC. This chain connects TRBV4-1 to TRBJ2-1; D is perhaps TRBD1 or TRBD2 (5 bases each). Trimming removed 4 bases at V and 8 bases at J, with 15 bases between. This CDR3 spans 14 amino acids. From germline, CDR1 is MGHRA and CDR2 YSYEKL.

J is TRBJ2-3 and V is TRBV9; 8 bases agree with TRBD1. The CDR3 loop spans 15 amino acids. V gave up 2 bases and J gave up 4 bases; unmatched junction bases: 6. Looked up from germline, CDR1 is SGDLS and CDR2 is YYNGEE. Here the CDR3 DNA reads TGTGCCAGCAGCGTCATCGGACAGGGCGCAGATACGCAGTATTTT. The encoded protein is CASSVIGQGADTQYF.

The chain is built from TRBV5-4 and TRBJ1-1; 7 bases map to TRBD1. Losses at the gene ends were 4 bases for V and 1 base for J; bases not matched to a gene: 4. The CDR3 contains 14 residues. Germline loops: CDR1 SGHNT, CDR2 YYREEE (reference sequence). The CDR3 region is CASSIRQGNTEAFF. DNA for the CDR3: TGTGCCAGCAGCATAAGACAGGGGAACACTGAAGCTTTCTTT.

The V call is TRBV20-1, the J call TRBJ1-5, with 7 positions matching TRBD1. Germline V CDR1 and CDR2: DFQATT, SNEGSKA (reference sequence). The V segment lost 3 bases and the J segment 1 base; nucleotides outside the gene matches: 9. The CDR3 runs to 16 residues. CDR3 in amino acids: CSASLTGPRSNQPQHF. CDR3 DNA: TGCAGTGCTAGTCTGACAGGGCCGAGGAGCAATCAGCCCCAGCATTTT.

Here the CDR3 DNA reads TGTGCCAGCAGTGAGGGACTAGCGGGGCCCAAAAACATTCAGTACTTC. Amino acids: CASSEGLAGPKNIQYF. The J gene is TRBJ2-4, the V gene TRBV27; 13 bases agree with TRBD2. CDR3 length: 16 residues. Per the germline V gene, CDR1 is MNHEY and CDR2 is SMNVEV (reference sequence). V was pared by 5 bases and J by 2 bases, with 3 bases of the junction left unmatched.

This chain connects TRBV4-2 to TRBJ1-6; the match to TRBD1 covers 10 bases. The CDR3 has 20 amino acids. Germline values: CDR1 LGHNA, CDR2 YNFKEQ. The junction had 12 bases not matched to a gene; V was cut back by 1 base and J by 3 bases. The CDR3: CASSQGMPGTGEFYNSPLHF. The CDR3 DNA reads as TGTGCCAGCAGCCAAGGCATGCCGGGGACAGGGGAGTTCTATAATTCACCCCTCCACTTT.

This clone was detected a few times. V usage is TRBV7-8 and J usage is TRBJ1-2, with TRBD1 matching over 9 bases. The junction had 9 bases not matched to a gene; V was cut back by 5 bases and J by 2 bases. The CDR3 covers 16 residues. Germline CDR1 SGHVS, CDR2 FQNEAQ. The chain's CDR3 is CASSPQTGGLNYGYTF. The CDR3 bases are TGTGCCAGCAGCCCTCAGACAGGGGGGCTGAACTATGGCTACACCTTC.

This chain joins TRBV5-5 and TRBJ2-5, with 8 bases lining up with TRBD1. Germline V gene data show CDR1 as SGHKS and CDR2 as YYEKEE (reference sequence). Trimming cost V 2 bases and J 0 bases; bases outside gene matches: 3. This CDR3 spans 15 amino acids. CDR3 sequence reads: CASSFDRGYQETQYF. The CDR3, as DNA: TGTGCCAGCAGCTTTGACAGGGGCTACCAAGAGACCCAGTACTTC.